Each of the 21 T cell receptor beta chains below was sequenced from the same sample in a study of cytomegalovirus exposure and HLA in healthy donors. PCR primers comprised 60 Vbeta and 13 Jbeta primers. Libraries were prepared by immunoSEQ multiplex PCR; TCRdb keeps only in-frame clonotypes and omits some of them. The data show 130,000 to 150,000 clones, 75% to 80% seen once. The sample was PBMCs. All receptors derive from a middle-aged man in good health and CMV-seropositive.

V and J are TRBV2 and TRBJ2-7; D perhaps matches TRBD1 (5 bases). The V end lost 2 bases, the J end lost 5 bases, and 7 bases lay between the germline ends. Germline V gene data show CDR1 as SNHLY and CDR2 as FYNNEI. The CDR3 runs 12 residues. CDR3: CASSEQGHEQYF. CDR3 nucleotide sequence: TGTGCCAGCAGTGAACAGGGCCACGAGCAGTACTTC.

The rearrangement links TRBV7-2 to TRBJ1-5; possibly TRBD1 for D (6 bases). V was shortened by 4 bases and J by 5 bases, with 12 bases between the two germline ends. Germline V gives CDR1 SGHTA, CDR2 FQGNSA. This CDR3 spans 14 amino acids. The chain's CDR3 is CASSWTDGDQPQHF. CDR3 DNA sequence: TGTGCCAGCAGCTGGACAGACGGGGATCAGCCCCAGCATTTT. Supplemented by reference TRBV7-2 and TRBJ1-5, the full variable domain reads GAGVSQSPSNKVTEKGKDVELRCDPISGHTALYWYRQSLGQGLEFLIYFQGNSAPDKSGLPSDRFSAERTGGSVSTLTIQRTQQEDSAVYLCASSWTDGDQPQHFGDGTRLSIL.

This clone showed up just a few times. This chain links TRBV7-2 with TRBJ2-7; D is perhaps TRBD2 (6 bases). In germline, CDR1 is SGHTA, CDR2 FQGNSA. This CDR3 spans 16 amino acids. Trimming cost V 3 bases and J 0 bases, with 15 bases left between them. The CDR3 DNA sequence: TGTGCCAGCAGCTTTCCAAGGGGAGGTGGCTCCTACGAGCAGTACTTC. As protein: CASSFPRGGGSYEQYF.

The CDR3 DNA reads TGTGCCACCGGGGACAGGGGGGTTGAAGCTTTCTTT. It translates to CATGDRGVEAFF. This chain links TRBV19 with TRBJ1-1; the match to TRBD1 covers 11 bases. Germline CDR1 LNHDA, CDR2 SQIVND (reference sequence). J gave up 7 bases and V 10 bases, and 5 bases lay outside the gene matches. The CDR3 sequence is 12 residues long.

The chain links TRBV9 to TRBJ2-3, with a tentative D call TRBD1 (5 bases). V gave up 4 bases and J gave up 3 bases, with 6 bases separating them. Germline values: CDR1 SGDLS, CDR2 YYNGEE. The CDR3 contains 12 residues. The CDR3 spells CASSSGTDTQYF. The DNA for the CDR3 is TGTGCCAGCAGCTCAGGGACAGATACGCAGTATTTT.

Of note for this clone: The sample carries other DNA sequences with the same CDR3. The V and J genes are TRBV19 and TRBJ1-5, with D perhaps TRBD1 (5 bases). Germline V CDR1 and CDR2: LNHDA, SQIVND (reference sequence). V was clipped by 4 bases and J by 6 bases, with 10 bases between them. The CDR3 loop spans 13 amino acids. For the CDR3, the DNA is TGTGCCAGTAGTAGCCAGGGTGGTCAGCCCCAGCATTTT. This gives the protein CASSSQGGQPQHF.

The J gene is TRBJ2-5, the V gene TRBV5-8, with 14 bases identical to TRBD2. Trimming removed 5 bases from V and 5 bases from J; junction bases left unmatched: 8. The germline CDR1 and CDR2 sequences are SGHTS and YDEGEE. The CDR3 length is 16 residues. CDR3 region: CASRPGLAGDRETQYF. CDR3 in DNA: TGTGCCAGCAGACCGGGACTAGCGGGAGACCGGGAGACCCAGTACTTC.

The chain is built from TRBV4-3 and TRBJ2-7, with D perhaps being TRBD1 or TRBD2 (5 bases each). The ends were cut back, 4 bases at V and 0 bases at J, with 10 bases in the middle. This CDR3 has 14 residues. Germline V gives CDR1 LGHNA, CDR2 YSLEER. The CDR3 sequence is CASSPEGSSYEQYF. The CDR3 bases are TGCGCCAGCAGCCCAGAGGGGAGCTCCTACGAGCAGTACTTC.

The CDR3 region is CAIGTGNQPQHF. In nucleotides, the CDR3 is TGCGCCATCGGGACAGGCAATCAGCCCCAGCATTTT. The chain uses TRBV10-2 and TRBJ1-5, with 7 bases matching TRBD1. The CDR3 totals 12 residues. From germline, CDR1 is WSHSY and CDR2 SAAADI. V shed 10 bases and J 2 bases; nucleotides not matched to a gene: 2.

The gene calls are TRBV19 and TRBJ1-1; maybe TRBD1 (6 bases). The V end was cut by 7 bases, the J end by 8 bases, with 20 bases between. Germline values: CDR1 LNHDA, CDR2 SQIVND (reference sequence). The CDR3 spans 14 residues. The CDR3 sequence is CASTIRNRESEAFF. CDR3 nucleotide sequence: TGTGCCAGTACCATAAGAAACAGGGAGTCGGAAGCTTTCTTT.

The CDR3 here is CASSERDTQYF. The CDR3 nucleotides are TGTGCCAGTAGCGAGCGAGATACGCAGTATTTT. The chain employs TRBV19 and TRBJ2-3; D not certain. The CDR3 extends over 11 amino acids. V was shortened by 6 bases and J by 5 bases, with 6 bases between the two germline ends. CDR1 and CDR2 from the germline V gene are LNHDA and SQIVND (reference sequence).

CDR3 bases: TGTGCCAGTAGTAACCTCCAGGGGTTAGCGGGAGGTTACAATGAGCAGTTCTTC. Encoded protein: CASSNLQGLAGGYNEQFF. The chain uses TRBV19 and TRBJ2-1, with TRBD2 matching over 10 bases. CDR3 size: 18 residues. Germline assignment: CDR1 LNHDA and CDR2 SQIVND (reference sequence). V shed 4 bases, J shed 4 bases, and the junction held 13 bases outside the gene matches.

V is TRBV15 and J is TRBJ2-5, with 10 bases lining up with TRBD2. The CDR3 has 16 amino acids. Losses at the gene ends were 9 bases for V and 2 bases for J; bases not matched to a gene: 12. Looked up from germline, CDR1 is LNHNV and CDR2 is YYDKDF (reference sequence). CDR3: CATSLSGLAVQETQYF. The CDR3 region has the DNA TGTGCCACTTCTCTTAGCGGACTAGCGGTTCAAGAGACCCAGTACTTC.

This chain connects TRBV5-1 to TRBJ2-5; the D is unclear. From germline, CDR1 is SGHRS and CDR2 YFSETQ. The V end was cut by 2 bases, the J end by 5 bases, with 13 bases between. CDR3 length: 14 amino acids. The CDR3 nucleotides read TGCGCCAGCAGCTTAGCCCCAACAGTGGAGACCCAGTACTTC. Its translation is CASSLAPTVETQYF.

The gene calls are TRBV19 and TRBJ1-3, with TRBD1 matching over 7 bases. CDR1 is LNHDA, CDR2 SQIVND, per germline (reference sequence). The CDR3 has 15 residues. Germline trimming cut 11 bases from V and 0 bases from J; bases unmatched to any gene: 10. The chain's CDR3 is CASTDRPNSGNTIYF. The CDR3 bases are TGTGCCTCTACGGACAGGCCTAACTCTGGAAACACCATATATTTT.

This chain uses TRBV5-5 with TRBJ2-7; TRBD1 matches 7 bases. V dropped 2 bases and J dropped 3; count of bases not matched to a gene: 11. The length of the CDR3 is 16 residues. Germline V gene lookup returns CDR1 SGHKS and CDR2 YYEKEE (reference sequence). CDR3 region: CASSFAGTASYYEQYF. The CDR3 DNA reads as TGTGCCAGCAGCTTTGCCGGGACAGCTTCCTACTACGAGCAGTACTTC.

This chain connects TRBV19 to TRBJ2-5; tentative D call: TRBD2 (5 bases). Trimming left V 7 bases short and J 11 bases short, with 20 bases between. Germline values: CDR1 LNHDA, CDR2 SQIVND (reference sequence). CDR3 length equals 13 residues. CDR3 region: CASTPEGFGEQYF. CDR3 DNA sequence: TGTGCCAGTACCCCCGAAGGCTTCGGGGAGCAGTACTTC.

This sequence joins TRBV9 and TRBJ2-5; possibly TRBD2 for D (5 bases). This CDR3 contains 16 residues. CDR1 is SGDLS, CDR2 YYNGEE, per germline. Trimming removed 0 bases from V and 3 bases from J, with 15 bases in between. The CDR3 protein is CASSVGSRTGKETQYF. As DNA, the CDR3 is TGTGCCAGCAGCGTAGGGTCAAGGACTGGGAAAGAGACCCAGTACTTC.

The chain carries TRBV6-6 and TRBJ1-6; no clear D gene. V was cut by 5 bases and J by 7 bases, with 12 bases left in between. The CDR3 is 14 amino acids. Germline V gene sequence: CDR1 MNHNY, CDR2 SVGAGI (reference sequence). The CDR3 is CASSLWATNSPLHF. The CDR3 nucleotides read TGTGCCAGCAGTCTATGGGCCACAAATTCACCCCTCCACTTT.

The V and J genes are TRBV30 and TRBJ2-1; 8 bases match TRBD2. The trim removed 5 bases at V and 4 bases at J, leaving 10 bases unmatched. Looked up from germline, CDR1 is GTSNPN and CDR2 is SVGIG (reference sequence). This CDR3 comprises 15 residues. As DNA, the CDR3 is TGTGCCTGGGCCAAGTTGAAGCGGGAGTACAATGAGCAGTTCTTC. Encoded protein: CAWAKLKREYNEQFF.

V is TRBV5-4 and J is TRBJ2-3; the match to TRBD2 covers 8 bases. Germline CDR1 and CDR2: SGHNT and YYREEE (reference sequence). The CDR3 loop spans 15 amino acids. The V gene end was trimmed by 2 bases and the J gene end by 3 bases; junction bases not matched to a gene: 5. The CDR3 coding sequence is TGTGCCAGCAGCTTTTCCGGCGGGAGGACAGATACGCAGTATTTT. Protein product: CASSFSGGRTDTQYF.